This TCR beta chain was observed in a study of blood T cells in healthy people across ages (dated by TCRdb to about 2015). Study-wide context: In model experiments, roughly one uniquely barcoded TCR beta cDNA molecule per two T cells was captured by template switching. The donors were divided into four age groups: young (average around 16 years), middle-aged (roughly 40), aged (62) and long-lived (approximately 74). To avoid experimental bias, donors of different ages were randomly spread across the sequencing lanes. The study analyzed two additional independent replicas of 1 million unique cDNA reads from the same blood draw for two donors, one aged 18 to 30 and one aged 80 or older. The study measured age-related changes in TCR beta repertoire diversity using deep sequencing normalized with unique cDNA molecular identifiers. Study-wide conclusions, independent of this receptor: The CMV infection status of donors was not known, potentially confounding age-related changes in expanded clonotypes. As age increased, observed TCR beta diversity per million T cells dropped in a roughly linear way, and a significant reduction was already evident by age 40. Because profiling used bulk unsorted PBMCs, naive and antigen-experienced compartments could not be compared conclusively. Compared with the aged group, the long-lived group had more naive CD4+ T cells, fewer expanded clones and increased TCR diversity, suggesting age selection. Estimates of total diversity based on one million sequenced T cells were regarded as lower bounds and as underestimates. There was a strong correlation between observed TCR beta diversity and the percentage of naive T cells measured by flow cytometry.

Libraries were built with 5' RACE. The reads were generated on an Illumina HiSeq 2500. The second PCR ran for roughly 7 to 12 cycles and used a J-beta primer mix along with a sample-barcoded 5' primer. A unique molecular identifier was introduced onto each TCR beta cDNA molecule by a template-switch 5' adaptor carrying 12 random nucleotides. At least 3 million CDR3-containing paired-end reads were obtained from each sample. First-strand cDNA synthesis was performed from all RNA using the Mint cDNA synthesis kit, with priming by a TRBC-specific oligonucleotide. Following uracil-DNA glycosylase treatment, all cDNA underwent a first 18-cycle PCR with the universal primers M1SS and BC2_uni_R. The original methods were these. Normalization of each sample was performed by random selection of 1 million high-quality reads, each carrying a distinct molecular identifier. Instead of being binned into consensus sequences, reads with shared molecular identifiers were discarded. MiTCR, set to a Q25 quality threshold and the strictest error-elimination algorithm, was used for CDR3 identification, clonotype clustering and error correction. A nonparametric unseen species model using Euler transformation provided a lower-bound estimate of total TCR beta diversity. Clones were called with MiXCR by TCRdb after fastp trimmed the public reads at Q25, and only in-frame beta chains were retained. Each CDR3 protein gets just one entry, which takes the most common genes and DNA from the rows behind it. Here the V and J calls rest on TCRdb's processing, not on the authors' analysis. A total of 600,000 or so distinct CDR3 sequences appear in this sample, approximately 30% of them only once. The ten largest account for about 15% of the sample.

This clonotype was recorded many times. The antigen it binds to is not known. Nothing much larger sits one base from this clone, and base qualities are not available. Systemically healthy Caucasian individuals from Russia, approximately 39 in total and aged about 6 to 95 years, were included as donors. About 10 milliliters of peripheral blood were drawn from each donor into EDTA-treated Vacutainer tubes. Ficoll-Paque density-gradient centrifugation was used to isolate PBMCs, with at least 7 million per sample. Total RNA was extracted from PBMCs with Trizol reagent, with at least 5.5 micrograms obtained per sample. The percentages of naive CD45RAhigh/CD27high T cells were determined by flow cytometry on a PBMC aliquot from every donor. Inclusive of the bounding cysteine and phenylalanine, the CDR3 is 16 residues long. The only DNA kept is the CDR3, 48 bases in frame from the first base. Compared with germline, V lacks 6 bases and J lacks 2 bases; bases without a gene match: 6. Taken from the germline V gene, the CDR1 and CDR2 loops are SGHRS and YFSETQ.

Sequencing was done on a sample of blood. The rearrangement combines TRBV5-1 with TRBJ2-6; the central 9 bases match TRBD1. This sequence originates from an elderly woman in good health. The DNA sequence is given as TGCGCCAGCATCCCGGGACAGGGAACTGGGGCCAACGTCCTGACTTTC. It translates to CASIPGQGTGANVLTF.